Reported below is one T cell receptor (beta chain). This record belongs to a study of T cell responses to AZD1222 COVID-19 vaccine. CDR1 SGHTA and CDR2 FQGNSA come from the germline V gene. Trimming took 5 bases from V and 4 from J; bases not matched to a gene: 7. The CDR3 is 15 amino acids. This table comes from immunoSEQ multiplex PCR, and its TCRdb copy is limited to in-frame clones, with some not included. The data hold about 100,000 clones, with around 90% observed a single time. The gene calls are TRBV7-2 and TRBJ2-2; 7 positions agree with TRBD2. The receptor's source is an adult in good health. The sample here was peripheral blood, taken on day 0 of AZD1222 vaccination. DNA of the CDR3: TGTGCCAGCAGCCTGGGACTAAGTACCACCGGGGAGCTGTTTTTT. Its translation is CASSLGLSTTGELFF. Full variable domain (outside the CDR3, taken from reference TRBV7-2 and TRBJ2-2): GAGVSQSPSNKVTEKGKDVELRCDPISGHTALYWYRQSLGQGLEFLIYFQGNSAPDKSGLPSDRFSAERTGGSVSTLTIQRTQQEDSAVYLCASSLGLSTTGELFFGEGSRLTVL.